The 20 T cell receptor beta chains below come from one sample, sequenced in a study of long-term antiretroviral therapy in people with HIV. An immunoSEQ assay, version v3.0, was performed at survey level. Only in-frame clones appear in the TCRdb table, and some are missing; sequencing was by immunoSEQ multiplex PCR. Found here are under 50,000 clones, 85% to 95% of them singletons; the top ten hold roughly 2.1%. Sequences were derived from unsorted PBMCs, sampled approximately 9.5 years after starting antiretroviral therapy. These receptors were collected from a young man with HIV.

V is TRBV28 and J is TRBJ2-7; unclear D gene. Germline CDR1 and CDR2: MDHEN and SYDVKM. Trimming removed 8 bases from V and 1 base from J, with 9 bases in between. This CDR3 region has 12 residues. The CDR3 nucleotides read TGTGCCAGCCTCGGCCGGTCCTACGAGCAGTACTTC. Translated, it gives CASLGRSYEQYF. The full variable domain, its missing parts supplied by reference TRBV28 and TRBJ2-7, is DVKVTQSSRYLVKRTGEKVFLECVQDMDHENMFWYRQDPGLGLRLIYFSYDVKMKEKGDIPEGYSVSREKKERFSLILESASTNQTSMYLCASLGRSYEQYFGPGTRLTVT.

The gene calls are TRBV4-2 and TRBJ1-2; TRBD1 might be the D (5 bases). The CDR3 is made up of 13 amino acids. The germline CDR1 and CDR2 sequences are LGHNA and YNFKEQ. V gave up 1 base and J gave up 7 bases, with 10 bases separating them. In DNA form, the CDR3 reads TGTGCCAGCAGCCAAGGTCACGGGGCTGGCTACACCTTC. Its translation is CASSQGHGAGYTF.

In its sample, this clone was seen a few times. This chain uses TRBV7-8 with TRBJ1-5; D is possibly TRBD1 (5 bases). The V end was cut by 1 base, the J end by 7 bases, with 8 bases between. The CDR3 sequence is 13 residues long. The V gene's germline CDR1 is SGHVS and CDR2 FQNEAQ. The CDR3 region has the DNA TGTGCCAGCAGCTTAGGAGGGGACCAGCCCCAGCATTTT. Its translation is CASSLGGDQPQHF.

The CDR3 region has the DNA TGTGCCAGCAGTTACTCGACCTACTACGAGCAGTACTTC. Translating it yields CASSYSTYYEQYF. V gene TRBV6-5 combines with J gene TRBJ2-7; D not certain. The CDR3 spans 13 residues. The V and J ends lost 0 bases and 3 bases respectively, with 6 bases between them. Germline CDR1 MNHEY, CDR2 SVGAGI.

The chain links TRBV6-1 to TRBJ1-1, with 7 bases matching TRBD1. This CDR3 is 13 amino acids long. Unmatched junction bases numbered 4, after V lost 6 bases and J lost 3 bases. Germline assignment: CDR1 MNHNS and CDR2 SASEGT. Written as DNA, the CDR3 is TGTGCCAGCAGAAGGGGGCTGCACACTGAAGCTTTCTTT. The encoded protein is CASRRGLHTEAFF.

The chain carries TRBV10-3 and TRBJ2-3, with 11 positions matching TRBD1. Per germline, CDR1 ENHRY and CDR2 SYGVKD. V was pared by 10 bases and J by 3 bases, with 15 bases of the junction left unmatched. CDR3 length equals 17 residues. CDR3 loop: CATSGATGTGGTDTQYF. The CDR3 region has the DNA TGTGCCACTAGTGGCGCGACCGGGACAGGGGGAACAGATACGCAGTATTTT.

The chain employs TRBV19 and TRBJ2-6; a weak D match, TRBD1 (5 bases). Germline-derived CDR1 and CDR2 are LNHDA and SQIVND (reference sequence). Trimming shortened V by 2 bases and J by 4 bases, and 9 bases separated the two germline ends. The CDR3 loop spans 15 amino acids. The CDR3 here is CASSIQGAGANVLTF. CDR3 sequence (DNA): TGTGCCAGTAGTATACAAGGGGCCGGGGCCAACGTCCTGACTTTC.

The genes are TRBV5-4 and TRBJ2-5; TRBD1 matches at 8 bases. CDR3 length: 15 amino acids. Germline CDR1 reads SGHNT; CDR2 reads YYREEE (reference sequence). The ends lost 2 bases at V and 4 bases at J; junction bases unmatched: 7. The CDR3 loop reads CASSLDRGAVETQYF. The CDR3 DNA sequence: TGTGCCAGCAGCTTAGACAGGGGCGCGGTAGAGACCCAGTACTTC.

The V call is TRBV6-6, the J call TRBJ2-1; TRBD1 might be the D (6 bases). There are 13 residues in the CDR3. Germline V gene sequence: CDR1 MNHNY, CDR2 SVGAGI (reference sequence). Deletions cut 8 bases from V and 4 bases from J, with 12 bases between. The chain's CDR3 is CASVGGPYNEQFF. For the CDR3, the DNA is TGTGCCAGCGTTGGGGGCCCATACAATGAGCAGTTCTTC.

This chain uses TRBV6-5 with TRBJ2-5; D gene uncertain. V lost 0 bases, J lost 3 bases, and 8 bases lay in between. The CDR3 spans 14 residues. Germline CDR1 reads MNHEY; CDR2 reads SVGAGI. The CDR3 DNA reads TGTGCCAGCAGTTACTCCGGCCTCAAAGAGACCCAGTACTTC. It is translated as CASSYSGLKETQYF.

Note on this clone: Other DNA sequences in this specimen translate into the identical CDR3. The rearrangement joins TRBV5-1 to TRBJ1-5, with D unresolved. Looked up from germline, CDR1 is SGHRS and CDR2 is YFSETQ. V dropped 0 bases and J dropped 4 bases, with 14 bases sitting between them. This CDR3 has 16 amino acids. CDR3 amino acids: CASSLGVSGSNQPQHF. CDR3 sequence (DNA): TGCGCCAGCAGCTTGGGGGTCTCGGGGTCTAATCAGCCCCAGCATTTT.

This clone was picked up one time. The genes are TRBV5-1 and TRBJ2-1; TRBD2 aligns across 9 bases. The germline V gene has CDR1 SGHRS and CDR2 YFSETQ. This CDR3 comprises 16 residues. The trim removed 1 base at V and 3 bases at J, leaving 5 bases unmatched. The CDR3 DNA is TGCGCCAGCAGCTTGTTGGGCGGGGGGGTCTACAATGAGCAGTTCTTC. It is translated as CASSLLGGGVYNEQFF.

The CDR3 sequence is CAMSTGSTDTQYF. The DNA for the CDR3 is TGTGCCATGTCGACAGGGAGTACAGATACGCAGTATTTT. The chain links TRBV10-3 to TRBJ2-3; 7 bases agree with TRBD1. There are 13 residues in the CDR3. V lost 9 bases to trimming and J lost 3 bases; unmatched junction nucleotides: 6. Per germline, CDR1 ENHRY and CDR2 SYGVKD.

The chain joins TRBV6-4 to TRBJ2-3, with TRBD1 matching 8 bases. V dropped 3 bases and J dropped 3; count of bases not matched to a gene: 5. Germline V gives CDR1 MRHNA, CDR2 SNTAGT. The length of the CDR3 is 15 residues. This CDR3 reads CASSDGTGVTDTQYF. In DNA form, the CDR3 reads TGTGCCAGCAGTGATGGGACAGGCGTTACAGATACGCAGTATTTT.

The J gene is TRBJ1-6, the V gene TRBV6-6; D unclear. V lost 5 bases, J lost 7 bases, and 9 bases lay in between. CDR3 length: 13 residues. The germline gives CDR1 MNHNY, CDR2 SVGAGI (reference sequence). The CDR3 DNA follows: TGTGCCAGCAGTCAATTTGAGAATTCACCCCTCCACTTT. It is translated as CASSQFENSPLHF.

This clone showed up just once. This chain joins TRBV7-2 and TRBJ2-1; perhaps TRBD2 as D (6 bases). CDR1 and CDR2 from the germline V gene are SGHTA and FQGNSA. Between the trimmed V and J ends, which lost 1 base and 2 bases, there was a span of 9 bases. This CDR3 has 15 amino acids. CDR3 amino acids: CASSLGSGPYNEQFF. The CDR3, as DNA: TGTGCCAGCAGCTTAGGTAGCGGCCCCTACAATGAGCAGTTCTTC.

V and J are TRBV7-3 and TRBJ2-3; D gene uncertain. This CDR3 spans 13 amino acids. The germline CDR1 and CDR2 sequences are SGHTA and FQGTGA. The ends were cut back, 4 bases at V and 3 bases at J, with 8 bases in the middle. CDR3 bases: TGTGCCAGCAGCTCGGACGGAACAGATACGCAGTATTTT. Its translation is CASSSDGTDTQYF.

The V call is TRBV29-1, the J call TRBJ1-2, with D possibly being TRBD1 (6 bases). Germline assignment: CDR1 SQVTM and CDR2 ANQGSEA. Trimming took 6 bases from V and 5 from J, leaving 10 bases between them. The CDR3 is 11 amino acids. CDR3 nucleotide sequence: TGCAGCGTGGACAGCAGTTATGGCTACACCTTC. Its translation is CSVDSSYGYTF.

The chain is built from TRBV7-6 and TRBJ1-6, with D hard to call. Trimming cost V 4 bases and J 0 bases, with 16 bases left between them. The CDR3 loop spans 18 amino acids. Germline V gene data show CDR1 as SGHVS and CDR2 as FNYEAQ. As DNA, the CDR3 is TGTGCCAGCAGCTCGGACGGGATCGGGAGCTCCTATAATTCACCCCTCCACTTT. This sequence encodes CASSSDGIGSSYNSPLHF.

Comment on this clone: The junction departs from germline at one end; a sequencing error may be responsible. V is TRBV7-7 and J is TRBJ2-2, with D unclear. This CDR3 has 14 amino acids. Germline V gene lookup returns CDR1 SSHAT and CDR2 FNYEAQ (reference sequence). The CDR3 region has the DNA TGTGCTAGCAGCCCAGACCACGCGGCCGGGGAGCTGTTTTTT. Translating it yields CASSPDHAAGELFF.